A selection of T cell receptor beta chains follows, all from one sample in a study of vaccination and CD4 T cells after COVID-19. TCRdb re-derived calls from the PCR reads in MiXCR, one entry per CDR3 protein. The data contain just over 20,000 distinct CDR3 sequences, roughly 50% of them seen just once; the ten biggest clones take up around 1.2%. Sequencing was performed on CD4+ T cells from blood, taken before SARS-CoV-2 vaccination. The source of these receptors is a human donor who had recovered from COVID-19. The CDR3 runs from the conserved cysteine through the conserved F or W. D genes are given only for firm matches. A row's size may be missing; if present it is once, few, many or a size class.

J gene: TRBJ2-3
CDR3 length: 16
V gene: TRBV6-2/TRBV6-3
D gene: TRBD2
clone size: .
CDR3 protein: CASSTGLAGGVDTQYF

J gene: TRBJ2-5
CDR3 length: 14
V gene: TRBV27
D gene: .
clone size: .
CDR3 protein: CASSLSTGARTQYF

J gene: TRBJ2-2
CDR3 length: 17
V gene: TRBV10-3
D gene: TRBD2
clone size: .
CDR3 protein: CAISDIRSGSRTGELFF

J gene: TRBJ1-3
CDR3 length: 15
V gene: TRBV7-8
D gene: .
clone size: few
CDR3 protein: CASSLVGSGVGTIYF

J gene: TRBJ2-5
CDR3 length: 13
V gene: TRBV6-1
D gene: .
clone size: few
CDR3 protein: CASSTTWLETQYF

J gene: TRBJ1-2
CDR3 length: 14
V gene: TRBV4-1
D gene: .
clone size: .
CDR3 protein: CASSQERTLYGYTF

J gene: TRBJ2-5
CDR3 length: 17
V gene: TRBV6-2/TRBV6-3
D gene: TRBD2
clone size: few
CDR3 protein: CASSPGLAGDVQETQYF

J gene: TRBJ1-5
CDR3 length: 18
V gene: TRBV7-8
D gene: TRBD1
clone size: .
CDR3 protein: CASSPKPGGLYSNQPQHF

J gene: TRBJ1-2
CDR3 length: 13
V gene: TRBV25-1
D gene: TRBD1
clone size: .
CDR3 protein: CASRSGQHYGYTF

J gene: TRBJ2-4
CDR3 length: 19
V gene: TRBV11-2
D gene: .
clone size: .
CDR3 protein: CASSLPTRGKEWAKNIQYF

J gene: TRBJ2-1
CDR3 length: 17
V gene: TRBV28
D gene: .
clone size: .
CDR3 protein: CASREWWSGPLNNEQFF

J gene: TRBJ2-7
CDR3 length: 14
V gene: TRBV6-1
D gene: .
clone size: few
CDR3 protein: CASRPQDSSYEQYF

J gene: TRBJ1-6
CDR3 length: 14
V gene: TRBV7-9
D gene: .
clone size: .
CDR3 protein: CASTKAGVGSPLHF

J gene: TRBJ1-5
CDR3 length: 17
V gene: TRBV28
D gene: .
clone size: .
CDR3 protein: CASSLNALPRSNQPQHF

J gene: TRBJ2-1
CDR3 length: 13
V gene: TRBV20-1
D gene: TRBD2
clone size: .
CDR3 protein: CSATSGSYNEQFF

J gene: TRBJ2-5
CDR3 length: 15
V gene: TRBV29-1
D gene: TRBD2
clone size: .
CDR3 protein: CSVASGRNLEETQYF

J gene: TRBJ1-1
CDR3 length: 14
V gene: TRBV20-1
D gene: TRBD1
clone size: few
CDR3 protein: CSARDRTGNTEAFF

J gene: TRBJ2-7
CDR3 length: 16
V gene: TRBV19
D gene: TRBD1
clone size: .
CDR3 protein: CASSISGQGAAYEQYF

J gene: TRBJ2-2
CDR3 length: 13
V gene: TRBV7-2
D gene: .
clone size: few
CDR3 protein: CASSTIRAGELFF

J gene: TRBJ2-5
CDR3 length: 11
V gene: TRBV10-2
D gene: .
clone size: .
CDR3 protein: CASRVGETQYF

J gene: TRBJ2-7
CDR3 length: 13
V gene: TRBV2
D gene: .
clone size: few
CDR3 protein: CATRRDSHYEQYF

J gene: TRBJ2-5
CDR3 length: 17
V gene: TRBV24-1
D gene: TRBD2
clone size: .
CDR3 protein: CATSDFSASGASETQYF

J gene: TRBJ2-7
CDR3 length: 13
V gene: TRBV2
D gene: .
clone size: few
CDR3 protein: CAGLSSPSSEQYF

J gene: TRBJ2-3
CDR3 length: 14
V gene: TRBV28
D gene: .
clone size: .
CDR3 protein: CASSLGPSLDTQYF

J gene: .
CDR3 length: 13
V gene: TRBV24-1
D gene: TRBD1
clone size: .
CDR3 protein: CATSYKGADTQHF

J gene: TRBJ1-5
CDR3 length: 11
V gene: TRBV28
D gene: .
clone size: .
CDR3 protein: CASSLGRTQHF

J gene: TRBJ2-7
CDR3 length: 13
V gene: TRBV20-1
D gene: TRBD1
clone size: .
CDR3 protein: CSARYRGAYEQYF

J gene: TRBJ2-7
CDR3 length: 15
V gene: TRBV6-1
D gene: TRBD1
clone size: .
CDR3 protein: CASSEAGQGSYEQYF

J gene: TRBJ2-2
CDR3 length: 17
V gene: TRBV6-5
D gene: TRBD2
clone size: .
CDR3 protein: CASSSAGTSGNTGELFF

J gene: TRBJ2-7
CDR3 length: 17
V gene: TRBV28
D gene: TRBD1
clone size: .
CDR3 protein: CASSLGGGGQGGREQYF

J gene: TRBJ1-5
CDR3 length: 15
V gene: TRBV2
D gene: .
clone size: few
CDR3 protein: CASSVTGNLNQPQHF

J gene: TRBJ2-3
CDR3 length: 14
V gene: TRBV19
D gene: TRBD2
clone size: few
CDR3 protein: CASSIGGSSDTQYF

J gene: TRBJ2-7
CDR3 length: 13
V gene: TRBV12-3/TRBV12-4
D gene: .
clone size: .
CDR3 protein: CASSLRRGYEQYF

J gene: TRBJ2-7
CDR3 length: 14
V gene: TRBV20-1
D gene: .
clone size: few
CDR3 protein: CSAPPPGHSYEQYF

J gene: TRBJ1-6
CDR3 length: 13
V gene: TRBV7-2
D gene: .
clone size: few
CDR3 protein: CASSLGLLSPLHF

J gene: TRBJ2-7
CDR3 length: 13
V gene: TRBV6-1
D gene: .
clone size: .
CDR3 protein: CASKKGLSYEQYF